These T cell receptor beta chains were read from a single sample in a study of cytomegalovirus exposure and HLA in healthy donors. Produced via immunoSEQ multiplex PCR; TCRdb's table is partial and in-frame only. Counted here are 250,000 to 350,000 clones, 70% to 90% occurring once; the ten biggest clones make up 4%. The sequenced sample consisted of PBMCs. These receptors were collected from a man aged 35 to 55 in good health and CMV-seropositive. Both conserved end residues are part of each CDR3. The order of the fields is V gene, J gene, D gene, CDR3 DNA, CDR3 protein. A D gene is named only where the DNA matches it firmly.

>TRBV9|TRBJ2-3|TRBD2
TGTGCCAGCAACCCTAGCGGGAGCGCAGATACGCAGTATTTT
CASNPSGSADTQYF
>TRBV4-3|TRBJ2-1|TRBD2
TGCGCCAGCAGCCAAGATCAGGCTAGCGGGGAGCAGTTCTTC
CASSQDQASGEQFF
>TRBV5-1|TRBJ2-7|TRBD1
TGCGCCAGCAGCTTAGCCGGGACAGGGGTTTACGAGCAGTACTTC
CASSLAGTGVYEQYF
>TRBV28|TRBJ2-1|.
TGTGCCAGCAGTTTAGGGACCGGGAGCTCCTACAATGAGCAGTTCTTC
CASSLGTGSSYNEQFF
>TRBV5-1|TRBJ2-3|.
TGCGCCAGCAGCGAAGGGGTGGAGGACAGCGTATCCGATACGCAGTATTTT
CASSEGVEDSVSDTQYF
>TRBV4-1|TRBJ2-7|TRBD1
TGCGCCAGCAGCCAAACAGGGGATTCCTACGAGCAGTACTTC
CASSQTGDSYEQYF
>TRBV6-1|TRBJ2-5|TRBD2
TGTGCCAGCAGTGAAGTGGGGGGGGAGACCCAGTACTTC
CASSEVGGETQYF
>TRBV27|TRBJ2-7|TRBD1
TGTGCCAGCAGTTTTTTGCAGGGGGCCTTCGACGAGCAGTACTTC
CASSFLQGAFDEQYF
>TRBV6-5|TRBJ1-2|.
TGTGCCAGCACCCGAACCCGGGGGGGCTACACCTTC
CASTRTRGGYTF
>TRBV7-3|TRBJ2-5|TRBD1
TGTGCCAGCAGCCCGACAGGGTATACGGAGACCCAGTACTTC
CASSPTGYTETQYF
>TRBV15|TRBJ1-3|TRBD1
TGTGCCACCAGCCGACAGGGTCCTGGAAACACCATATATTTT
CATSRQGPGNTIYF
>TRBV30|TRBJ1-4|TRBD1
TGTGCCTGGAGTGTTTGGGGACAGGGGGAAAAGAGTGAAAAACTGTTTTTT
CAWSVWGQGEKSEKLFF
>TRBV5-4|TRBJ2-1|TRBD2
TGTGCCAGCAGCCGGGGGACTAGCGGAGGGAGCTCCTACAATGAGCAGTTCTTC
CASSRGTSGGSSYNEQFF
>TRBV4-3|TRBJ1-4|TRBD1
TGCGCCAGCAGCCAAGACTACAGGGGGCATGAAAAACTGTTTTTT
CASSQDYRGHEKLFF
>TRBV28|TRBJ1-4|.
TGTGCCAGCACCAGGGTGCGGGAAAAACTGTTTTTT
CASTRVREKLFF
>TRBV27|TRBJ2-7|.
TGTGCCAGCAGTCCAGGACAGACGAGCTACGAGCAGTACTTC
CASSPGQTSYEQYF
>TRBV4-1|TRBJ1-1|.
TGCGCCAGCAGCCGGCAACCCCCGCCCCTGGTCACTGAAGCTTTCTTT
CASSRQPPPLVTEAFF
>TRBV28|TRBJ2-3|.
TGTGCCAGCAGTCCTGGGGGGTCCCGGAGGACCACAGATACGCAGTATTTT
CASSPGGSRRTTDTQYF
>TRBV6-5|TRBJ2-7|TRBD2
TGTGCCAGCAGTTACCTGCTAGCGGAGGCCTACGAGCAGTACTTC
CASSYLLAEAYEQYF
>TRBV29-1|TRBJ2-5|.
TGCAGCGCCAAAAGCACAGGGTTGGTAGAGACCCAGTACTTC
CSAKSTGLVETQYF
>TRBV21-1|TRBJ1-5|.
TGTGCCAGCACCTTCCTGGAGGTCGGGGTTAGCAATCAGCCCCAGCATTTT
CASTFLEVGVSNQPQHF
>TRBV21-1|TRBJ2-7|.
TGTGCCAGCAGCAAAAGGAAGAGGGACTCTTCCTACGAGCAGTACTTC
CASSKRKRDSSYEQYF
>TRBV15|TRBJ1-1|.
TGTGCCACCAGCAGGACAGGCACCATGAACACTGAAGCTTTCTTT
CATSRTGTMNTEAFF